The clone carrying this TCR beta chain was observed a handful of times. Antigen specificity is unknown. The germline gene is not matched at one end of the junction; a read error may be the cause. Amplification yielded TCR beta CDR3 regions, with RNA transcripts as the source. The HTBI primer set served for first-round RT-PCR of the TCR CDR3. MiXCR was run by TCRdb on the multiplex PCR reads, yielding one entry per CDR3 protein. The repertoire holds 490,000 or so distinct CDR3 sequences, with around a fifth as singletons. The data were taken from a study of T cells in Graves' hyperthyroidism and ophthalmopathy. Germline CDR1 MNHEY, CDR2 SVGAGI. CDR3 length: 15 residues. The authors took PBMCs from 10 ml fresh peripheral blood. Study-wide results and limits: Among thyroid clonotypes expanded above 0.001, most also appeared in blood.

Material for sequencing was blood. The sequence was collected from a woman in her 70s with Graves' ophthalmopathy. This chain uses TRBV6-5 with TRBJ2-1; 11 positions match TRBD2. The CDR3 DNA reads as TGTGCCGGCAGTTACGGGACTAGCGGATACAATGAGCAGTTCTTC. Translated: CAGSYGTSGYNEQFF.